This record covers a single T cell receptor beta chain. Its target is not known. Its ends do not fully match the called genes, so a read error is possible. The CDR3 is cut off 3 residues early in the read; its end comes from the germline J gene. Germline lookup yields CDR1 LNHDA and CDR2 SQIVND (reference sequence). The CDR3 is 15 amino acids. The data derive from a study of T cells in women clearing cervical HPV infection. Study-level information: Control women cleared a single incident HPV16 infection within 12 months. Study-wide results and caveats: Each sample's T-cell count was unknown, possibly confounding richness. Repertoire richness, not evenness, was significantly elevated in CIN3+ cases versus controls. Richness plus V gene abundances separated cases from controls with AUC roughly 0.85.

The assay was immunoSEQ multiplex PCR, and TCRdb's table has in-frame clones only and misses some. Its table records roughly 47,000 clones. The rearrangement joins TRBV19 to TRBJ1-5, with no clear D. The sequenced sample was blood buffy coat. The receptor was isolated from a woman aged 18-70 years with a cervical HPV16 infection that either progressed to CIN3+ or cleared (not recorded which). CDR3 amino acids: CASSREVLGNRPQHF. The covered CDR3 bases are TGTGCCAGTAGCAGAGAGGTGTTGGGCAATCGGCCC.